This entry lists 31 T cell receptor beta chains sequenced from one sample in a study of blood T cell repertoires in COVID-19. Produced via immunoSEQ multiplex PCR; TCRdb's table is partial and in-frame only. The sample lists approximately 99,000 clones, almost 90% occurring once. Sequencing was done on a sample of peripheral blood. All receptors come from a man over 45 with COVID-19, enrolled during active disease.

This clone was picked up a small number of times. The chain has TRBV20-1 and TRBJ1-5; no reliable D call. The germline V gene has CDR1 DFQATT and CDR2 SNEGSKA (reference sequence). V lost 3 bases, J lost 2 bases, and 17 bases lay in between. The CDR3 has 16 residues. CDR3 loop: CSASGQVWNGNQPQHF. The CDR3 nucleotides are TGCAGTGCTAGTGGGCAGGTCTGGAACGGCAATCAGCCCCAGCATTTT.

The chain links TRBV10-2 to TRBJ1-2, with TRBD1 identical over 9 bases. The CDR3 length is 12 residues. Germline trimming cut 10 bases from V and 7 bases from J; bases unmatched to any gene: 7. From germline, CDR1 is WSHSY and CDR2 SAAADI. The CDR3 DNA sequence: TGCGCCACATCGACAGGGGGAGGTGGCTACACCTTC. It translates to CATSTGGGGYTF.

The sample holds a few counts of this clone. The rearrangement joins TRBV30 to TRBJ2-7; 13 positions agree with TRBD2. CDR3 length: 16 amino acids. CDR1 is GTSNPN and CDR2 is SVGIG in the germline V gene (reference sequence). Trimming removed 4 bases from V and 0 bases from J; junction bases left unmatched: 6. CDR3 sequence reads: CAWTGLAGAVSYEQYF. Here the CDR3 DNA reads TGTGCCTGGACCGGACTAGCGGGGGCGGTCTCCTACGAGCAGTACTTC.

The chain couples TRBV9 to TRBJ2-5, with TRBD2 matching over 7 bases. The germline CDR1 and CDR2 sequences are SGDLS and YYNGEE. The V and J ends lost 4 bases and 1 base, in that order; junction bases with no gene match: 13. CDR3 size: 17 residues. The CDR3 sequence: CASSFSLGGGTQETQYF. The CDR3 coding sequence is TGTGCCAGCAGCTTCAGCCTTGGCGGGGGAACCCAAGAGACCCAGTACTTC.

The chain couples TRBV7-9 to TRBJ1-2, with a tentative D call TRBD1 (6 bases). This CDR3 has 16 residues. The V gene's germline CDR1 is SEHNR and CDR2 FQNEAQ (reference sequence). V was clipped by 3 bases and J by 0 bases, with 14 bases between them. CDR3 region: CASSFTDRYANYGYTF. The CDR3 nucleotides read TGTGCCAGCAGCTTTACGGACAGATATGCTAACTATGGCTACACCTTC.

CDR3 sequence: CATSDTQGDRLYNEQFF. CDR3 nucleotide sequence: TGTGCCACCAGTGATACCCAGGGGGACAGACTCTACAATGAGCAGTTCTTC. The chain is built from TRBV24-1 and TRBJ2-1, with 7 bases identical to TRBD1. V trimming: 3 bases; J trimming: 3 bases; junction bases outside the gene matches: 10. Germline V gene sequence: CDR1 KGHDR, CDR2 SFDVKD. This CDR3 has 17 amino acids.

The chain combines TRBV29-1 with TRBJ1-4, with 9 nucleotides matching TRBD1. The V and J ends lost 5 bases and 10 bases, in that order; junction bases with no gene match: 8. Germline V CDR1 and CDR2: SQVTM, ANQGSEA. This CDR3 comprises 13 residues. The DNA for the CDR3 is TGCAGCGTTATACAGGGGGCTGAGGGAAAACTGTTTTTT. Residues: CSVIQGAEGKLFF.

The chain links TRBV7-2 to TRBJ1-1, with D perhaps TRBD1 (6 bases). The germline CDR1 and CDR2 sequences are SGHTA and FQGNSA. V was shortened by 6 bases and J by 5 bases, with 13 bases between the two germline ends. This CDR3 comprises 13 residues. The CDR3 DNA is TGTGCCAGCAGAACAGGGAGCAGGACTGAAGCTTTCTTT. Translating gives CASRTGSRTEAFF.

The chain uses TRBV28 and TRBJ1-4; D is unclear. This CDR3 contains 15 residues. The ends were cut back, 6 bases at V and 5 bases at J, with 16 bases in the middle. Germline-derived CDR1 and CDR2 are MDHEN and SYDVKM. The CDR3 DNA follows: TGTGCCAGCAGCAATGGCCTCGGGAGAAATGAAAAACTGTTTTTT. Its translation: CASSNGLGRNEKLFF.

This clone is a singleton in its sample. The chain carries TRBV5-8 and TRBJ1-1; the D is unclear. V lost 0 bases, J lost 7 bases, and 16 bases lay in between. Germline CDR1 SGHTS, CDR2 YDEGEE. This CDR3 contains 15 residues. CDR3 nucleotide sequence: TGTGCCAGCAGCTTGGATCGGCTCGGGGTGAATGAAGCTTTCTTT. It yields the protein CASSLDRLGVNEAFF.

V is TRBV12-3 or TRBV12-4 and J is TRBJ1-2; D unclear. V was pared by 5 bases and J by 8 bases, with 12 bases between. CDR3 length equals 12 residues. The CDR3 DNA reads TGTGCCAGCAGTCTAAAAAACCGGGGCTACACCTTC. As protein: CASSLKNRGYTF.

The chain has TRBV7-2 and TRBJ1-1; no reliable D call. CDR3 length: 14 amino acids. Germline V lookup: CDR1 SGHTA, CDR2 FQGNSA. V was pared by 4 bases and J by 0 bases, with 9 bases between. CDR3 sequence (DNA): TGTGCCAGCAGCTATGACAACATGAACACTGAAGCTTTCTTT. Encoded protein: CASSYDNMNTEAFF. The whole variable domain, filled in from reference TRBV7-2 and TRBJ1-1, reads GAGVSQSPSNKVTEKGKDVELRCDPISGHTALYWYRQSLGQGLEFLIYFQGNSAPDKSGLPSDRFSAERTGGSVSTLTIQRTQQEDSAVYLCASSYDNMNTEAFFGQGTRLTVV.

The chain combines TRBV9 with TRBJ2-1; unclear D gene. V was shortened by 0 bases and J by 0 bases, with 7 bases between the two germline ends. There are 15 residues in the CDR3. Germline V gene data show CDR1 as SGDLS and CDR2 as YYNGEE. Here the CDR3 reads CASSVEAFSYNEQFF. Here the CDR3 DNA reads TGTGCCAGCAGCGTAGAAGCGTTCTCCTACAATGAGCAGTTCTTC.

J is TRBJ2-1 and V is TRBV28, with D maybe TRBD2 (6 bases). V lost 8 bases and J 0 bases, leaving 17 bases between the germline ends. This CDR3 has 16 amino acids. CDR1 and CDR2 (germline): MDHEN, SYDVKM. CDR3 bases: TGTGCCAGCCTCGGGGGACTTCCAAGCTCCTACAATGAGCAGTTCTTC. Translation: CASLGGLPSSYNEQFF.

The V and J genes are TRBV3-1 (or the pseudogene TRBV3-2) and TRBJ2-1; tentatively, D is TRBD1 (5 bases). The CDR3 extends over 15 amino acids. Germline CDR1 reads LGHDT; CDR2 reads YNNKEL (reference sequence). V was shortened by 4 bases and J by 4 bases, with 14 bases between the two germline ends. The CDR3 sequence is CASSLSRTQYNEQFF. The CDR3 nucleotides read TGTGCCAGCAGCCTTTCAAGGACACAATACAATGAGCAGTTCTTC.

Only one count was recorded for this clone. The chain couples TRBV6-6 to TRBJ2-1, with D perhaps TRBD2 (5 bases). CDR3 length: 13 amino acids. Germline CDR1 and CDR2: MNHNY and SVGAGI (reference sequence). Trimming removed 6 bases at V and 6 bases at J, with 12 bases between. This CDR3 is CASSAGPRNEQFF. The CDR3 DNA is TGTGCCAGCAGCGCGGGCCCTCGCAATGAGCAGTTCTTC.

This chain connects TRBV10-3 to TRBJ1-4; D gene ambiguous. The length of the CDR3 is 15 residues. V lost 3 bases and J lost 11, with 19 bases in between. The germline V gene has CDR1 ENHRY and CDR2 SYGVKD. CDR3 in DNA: TGTGCCATCAGTGACACGACCGGGGTAGATGGCAAACTGTTTTTT. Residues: CAISDTTGVDGKLFF.

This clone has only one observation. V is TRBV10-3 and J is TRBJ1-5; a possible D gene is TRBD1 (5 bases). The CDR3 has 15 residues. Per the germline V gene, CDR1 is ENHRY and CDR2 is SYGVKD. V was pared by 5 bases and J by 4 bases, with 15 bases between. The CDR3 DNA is TGTGCCATCAGTTCCCAAAATGGGGGGAATCAGCCCCAGCATTTT. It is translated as CAISSQNGGNQPQHF.

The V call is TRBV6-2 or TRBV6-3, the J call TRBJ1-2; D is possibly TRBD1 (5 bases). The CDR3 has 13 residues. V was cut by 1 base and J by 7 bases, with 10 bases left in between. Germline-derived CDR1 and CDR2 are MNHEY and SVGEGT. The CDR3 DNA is TGTGCCAGCAGTTACTTCGACAGACCTGGCTACACCTTC. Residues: CASSYFDRPGYTF.

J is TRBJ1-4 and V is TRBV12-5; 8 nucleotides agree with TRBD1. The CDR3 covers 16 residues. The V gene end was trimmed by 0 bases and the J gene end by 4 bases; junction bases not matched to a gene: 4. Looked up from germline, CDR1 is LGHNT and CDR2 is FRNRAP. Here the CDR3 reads CASGLVRQGYNEKLFF. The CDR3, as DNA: TGTGCTAGTGGTTTGGTACGACAGGGGTATAATGAAAAACTGTTTTTT.

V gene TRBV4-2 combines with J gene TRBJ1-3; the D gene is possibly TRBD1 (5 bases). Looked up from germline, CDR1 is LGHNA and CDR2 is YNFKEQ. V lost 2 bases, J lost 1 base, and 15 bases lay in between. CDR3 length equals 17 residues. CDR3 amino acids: CASSQTATVFSGNTIYF. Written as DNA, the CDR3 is TGTGCCAGCAGCCAAACCGCGACAGTTTTTTCTGGAAACACCATATATTTT.

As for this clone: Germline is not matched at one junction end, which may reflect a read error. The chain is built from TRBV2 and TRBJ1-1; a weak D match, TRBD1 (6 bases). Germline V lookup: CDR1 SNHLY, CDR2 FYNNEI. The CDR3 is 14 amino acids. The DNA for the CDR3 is TGTGCTAGCAGGGGCGATTCGATGAACACTGAAGCTTTCTTT. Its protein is CASRGDSMNTEAFF.

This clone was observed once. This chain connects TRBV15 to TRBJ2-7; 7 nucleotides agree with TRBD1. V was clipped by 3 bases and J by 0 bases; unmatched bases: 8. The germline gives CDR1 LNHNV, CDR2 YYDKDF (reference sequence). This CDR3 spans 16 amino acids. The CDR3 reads CATSRPGQWNSYEQYF. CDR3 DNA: TGTGCCACCAGCAGGCCGGGACAGTGGAACTCCTACGAGCAGTACTTC.

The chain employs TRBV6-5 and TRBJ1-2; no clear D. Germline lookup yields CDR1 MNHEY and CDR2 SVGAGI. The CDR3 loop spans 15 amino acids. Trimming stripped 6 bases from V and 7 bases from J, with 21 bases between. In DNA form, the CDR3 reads TGTGCCAGCAGCGCCACCAATTTAGTGGGAGGTGGCTACACCTTC. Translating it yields CASSATNLVGGGYTF.

This CDR3 reads CASSLEIPSVTEAFF. The CDR3 DNA is TGTGCCAGCAGCTTAGAAATCCCGAGTGTCACTGAAGCTTTCTTT. The genes are TRBV7-9 and TRBJ1-1, with D unclear. CDR3 length: 15 amino acids. Germline V gene sequence: CDR1 SEHNR, CDR2 FQNEAQ (reference sequence). V shed 1 base and J shed 4 bases, with 13 bases lying between them.

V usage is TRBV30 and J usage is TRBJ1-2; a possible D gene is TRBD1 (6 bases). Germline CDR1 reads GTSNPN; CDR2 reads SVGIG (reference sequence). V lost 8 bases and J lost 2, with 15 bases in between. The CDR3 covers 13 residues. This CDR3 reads CARHRVTNYGYTF. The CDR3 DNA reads TGTGCCAGGCACAGGGTTACCAACTATGGCTACACCTTC.

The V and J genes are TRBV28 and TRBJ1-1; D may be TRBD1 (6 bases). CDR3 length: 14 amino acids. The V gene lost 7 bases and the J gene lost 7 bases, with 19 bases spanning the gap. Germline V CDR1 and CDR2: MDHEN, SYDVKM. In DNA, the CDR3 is TGTGCCAGCACCCCTTCAGGCCAACAGGGTGAAGCTTTCTTT. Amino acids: CASTPSGQQGEAFF.

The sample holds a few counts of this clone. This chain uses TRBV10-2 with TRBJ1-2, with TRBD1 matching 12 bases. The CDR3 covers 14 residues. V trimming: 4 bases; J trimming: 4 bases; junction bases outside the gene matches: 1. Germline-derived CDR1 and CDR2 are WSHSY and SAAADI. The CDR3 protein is CASSGGQGAYGYTF. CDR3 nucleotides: TGCGCCAGCAGTGGGGGACAGGGGGCCTATGGCTACACCTTC.

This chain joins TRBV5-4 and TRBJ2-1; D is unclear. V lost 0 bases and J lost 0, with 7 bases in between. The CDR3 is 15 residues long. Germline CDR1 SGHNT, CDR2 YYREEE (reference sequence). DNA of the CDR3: TGTGCCAGCAGCTTGGTCCTGAGCTCCTACAATGAGCAGTTCTTC. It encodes CASSLVLSSYNEQFF.

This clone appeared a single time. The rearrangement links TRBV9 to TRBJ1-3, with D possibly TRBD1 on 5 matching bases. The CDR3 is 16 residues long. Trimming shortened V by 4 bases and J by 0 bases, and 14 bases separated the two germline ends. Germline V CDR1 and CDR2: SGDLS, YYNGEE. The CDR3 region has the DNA TGTGCCAGCAGCCCCTTGACAGTTCCCTCTGGAAACACCATATATTTT. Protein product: CASSPLTVPSGNTIYF.

The CDR3 nucleotides are TGTGCCACCTCGGGGGGGCGGGGTGAGCAGTTCTTC. The encoded protein is CATSGGRGEQFF. The rearrangement links TRBV15 to TRBJ2-1; TRBD2 matches 8 bases. V was clipped by 8 bases and J by 9 bases; unmatched bases: 6. The germline CDR1 and CDR2 sequences are LNHNV and YYDKDF (reference sequence). There are 12 residues in the CDR3.